The next 31 T cell receptor beta chains were all read from a single sample in a study of blood T cell repertoires in COVID-19 (dated by TCRdb to 2018 to 2021). The library came from the immunoSEQ multiplex PCR assay. TCRdb provides this immuneACCESS table in a form limited to in-frame rearrangements. Some clones are lacking; in checked studies, under half of them reflect an unresolved V gene, and why the rest are absent is not known. Within this sample are 270,000 or so clones, with about 86% of them counted one time only. The ten largest account for approximately 12% of the sample. Sequencing input: peripheral blood. All receptors come from a woman aged 25 to 39 with COVID-19, enrolled during active disease.

Only one count was recorded for this clone. This rearrangement joins TRBV4-1 to TRBJ1-4; D is possibly TRBD1 (6 bases). The CDR3 has 17 residues. Germline CDR1 is MGHRA and CDR2 is YSYEKL. V was pared by 2 bases and J by 8 bases, with 21 bases between. CDR3 in DNA: TGCGCCAGCAGCCAACTTCCCCACAGGGTGAGGGGGGAAAAACTGTTTTTT. Its translation: CASSQLPHRVRGEKLFF.

The table lists this clone with a count of one. V usage is TRBV5-1 and J usage is TRBJ2-7, with 8 bases matching TRBD1. The CDR3 contains 16 residues. The J segment lost 5 bases and the V segment lost 6 bases, leaving 16 bases of the junction unmatched. Germline assignment: CDR1 SGHRS and CDR2 YFSETQ. In DNA, the CDR3 is TGCGCCAGCACGCCCTTCTGGGGCAGGGGGCTCGACGAGCAGTACTTC. This translates into CASTPFWGRGLDEQYF.

The chain uses TRBV2 and TRBJ1-2, with TRBD1 matching over 7 bases. Losses at the gene ends were 6 bases for V and 4 bases for J; bases not matched to a gene: 5. Looked up from germline, CDR1 is SNHLY and CDR2 is FYNNEI. The CDR3 totals 13 residues. The CDR3 nucleotides are TGTGCCAGCAGATTGGGACAGATCTATGGCTACACCTTC. It translates to CASRLGQIYGYTF.

The J gene is TRBJ2-7, the V gene TRBV19, with TRBD1 as a possible D gene (6 bases). V was pared by 1 base and J by 0 bases, with 7 bases between. CDR3 length: 14 residues. CDR1 and CDR2 from the germline V gene are LNHDA and SQIVND (reference sequence). The CDR3, as DNA: TGTGCCAGTAGTATAGCAGGGGCCTCCTACGAGCAGTACTTC. As protein: CASSIAGASYEQYF.

The rearrangement uses TRBV30 and TRBJ2-2, with 11 bases that match TRBD1. This CDR3 has 14 residues. CDR1 is GTSNPN, CDR2 SVGIG, per germline (reference sequence). The J segment lost 5 bases and the V segment lost 7 bases, leaving 6 bases of the junction unmatched. The CDR3: CASRTGGRTGELFF. The CDR3 DNA reads TGTGCCTCTCGGACAGGGGGCCGGACCGGGGAGCTGTTTTTT.

This chain joins TRBV5-5 and TRBJ1-2; 7 nucleotides agree with TRBD1. V gave up 2 bases and J gave up 0 bases; unmatched junction bases: 7. The CDR3 is made up of 16 amino acids. CDR1 is SGHKS, CDR2 YYEKEE, per germline (reference sequence). The CDR3 loop reads CASSLGQGGANYGYTF. The DNA of the CDR3 is TGTGCCAGCAGCTTAGGTCAGGGGGGAGCTAACTATGGCTACACCTTC.

The chain recombines TRBV7-9 with TRBJ2-7; D is possibly TRBD1 (7 bases). CDR1 is SEHNR and CDR2 is FQNEAQ in the germline V gene (reference sequence). The CDR3 is 15 amino acids. With 4 bases removed from V and 4 bases from J, the gap between germline ends came to 17 bases. The CDR3 nucleotides are TGTGCCAGCAGCTCCCCCCCAGGGGGGAGTTACGAGCAGTACTTC. This codes for CASSSPPGGSYEQYF.

The chain employs TRBV4-1 and TRBJ1-1; possible D gene TRBD1, 6 bases. V lost 4 bases, J lost 7 bases, and 16 bases lay in between. The germline CDR1 and CDR2 sequences are MGHRA and YSYEKL. The CDR3 loop spans 14 amino acids. This CDR3 reads CASSPIGGGGEAFF. The CDR3 nucleotides are TGCGCCAGCAGCCCTATTGGGGGGGGCGGTGAAGCTTTCTTT.

This chain links TRBV3-1 (or the pseudogene TRBV3-2) with TRBJ1-2; possibly TRBD1 for D (6 bases). Trimming took off 0 bases at V and 5 bases at J, with 13 bases between the two ends. The germline V gene has CDR1 LGHDT and CDR2 YNNKEL (reference sequence). This CDR3 contains 15 residues. The chain's CDR3 is CASSQEVGQGYGYTF. The DNA of the CDR3 is TGTGCCAGCAGCCAAGAAGTAGGGCAGGGGTATGGCTACACCTTC.

The chain uses TRBV5-4 and TRBJ1-5; the match to TRBD1 covers 8 bases. The CDR3 runs 15 residues. The junction had 5 bases not matched to a gene; V was cut back by 0 bases and J by 6 bases. Germline V gene sequence: CDR1 SGHNT, CDR2 YYREEE (reference sequence). CDR3 in amino acids: CASSLGPGQVQPQHF. DNA of the CDR3: TGTGCCAGCAGCTTGGGTCCGGGACAGGTTCAGCCCCAGCATTTT.

The rearrangement uses TRBV5-4 and TRBJ1-1; 10 bases are a match to TRBD1. From germline, CDR1 is SGHNT and CDR2 YYREEE (reference sequence). CDR3 length: 13 amino acids. V shed 5 bases and J 11 bases; nucleotides not matched to a gene: 9. Here the CDR3 DNA reads TGTGCCAGCAGAGACAGGGGGCTTGGGGGGGCTTTCTTT. Translation: CASRDRGLGGAFF.

The chain links TRBV4-1 to TRBJ2-7; D is unclear. This CDR3 contains 13 residues. Trimming took off 0 bases at V and 2 bases at J, with 5 bases between the two ends. The germline gives CDR1 MGHRA, CDR2 YSYEKL. CDR3 residues: CASSQDVAYEQYF. CDR3 DNA sequence: TGCGCCAGCAGCCAAGACGTAGCCTACGAGCAGTACTTC.

This CDR3 is CASSAGLATNEQFF. The CDR3 DNA follows: TGTGCCAGCAGCGCCGGACTAGCTACGAATGAGCAGTTCTTC. The chain couples TRBV3-1 (or the pseudogene TRBV3-2) to TRBJ2-1, with 8 bases that match TRBD2. CDR1 LGHDT and CDR2 YNNKEL come from the germline V gene (reference sequence). Trimming took 5 bases from V and 7 from J; bases not matched to a gene: 7. This CDR3 region has 14 residues.

The chain combines TRBV30 with TRBJ2-7; TRBD2 might be the D (6 bases). The germline V gene encodes CDR1 GTSNPN and CDR2 SVGIG (reference sequence). V was cut by 1 base and J by 2 bases, with 15 bases left in between. This CDR3 spans 15 amino acids. The CDR3 DNA is TGTGCCTGGAGTGAAGGGACTTTACTTCCCTACGAGCAGTACTTC. The encoded protein is CAWSEGTLLPYEQYF.

The chain couples TRBV7-2 to TRBJ2-7; possibly TRBD1 for D (6 bases). This CDR3 spans 16 amino acids. Germline V gene lookup returns CDR1 SGHTA and CDR2 FQGNSA. Trimming removed 0 bases at V and 4 bases at J, with 16 bases between. The CDR3 coding sequence is TGTGCCAGCAGCTTAGCAAAAATCAACAGGGTATACGAGCAGTACTTC. This sequence encodes CASSLAKINRVYEQYF.

V and J are TRBV3-1 (or the pseudogene TRBV3-2) and TRBJ1-1, with D uncertain. Germline CDR1 is LGHDT and CDR2 is YNNKEL (reference sequence). This CDR3 is built from 14 residues. Trimming took 3 bases from V and 1 from J, leaving 9 bases between them. CDR3 protein: CASSHPGGNTEAFF. CDR3 DNA: TGTGCCAGCAGCCACCCGGGAGGGAACACTGAAGCTTTCTTT.

CDR3: CASSPRTSETQYF. The DNA for the CDR3 is TGTGCCAGCAGCCCACGGACTAGCGAGACCCAGTACTTC. The V call is TRBV5-4, the J call TRBJ2-5, with 8 bases identical to TRBD2. Unmatched junction bases numbered 4, after V lost 4 bases and J lost 5 bases. The CDR3 totals 13 residues. CDR1 SGHNT and CDR2 YYREEE come from the germline V gene (reference sequence).

Only one count was recorded for this clone. The chain links TRBV6-5 to TRBJ1-2; D is perhaps TRBD1 (5 bases). Trimming removed 2 bases from V and 3 bases from J, with 10 bases in between. The CDR3 totals 14 residues. Germline CDR1 MNHEY, CDR2 SVGAGI. For the CDR3, the DNA is TGTGCCAGCAGTTACACTGACAGATACTATGGCTACACCTTC. Amino acid sequence: CASSYTDRYYGYTF.

The CDR3 loop reads CASSLTGHPEETQYF. CDR3 sequence (DNA): TGTGCCAGCAGTTTGACGGGACACCCCGAAGAGACCCAGTACTTC. The chain has TRBV27 and TRBJ2-5; TRBD1 might be the D (6 bases). V was cut by 3 bases and J by 3 bases, with 14 bases left in between. The CDR3 has 15 amino acids. Germline V lookup: CDR1 MNHEY, CDR2 SMNVEV (reference sequence).

The chain links TRBV5-4 to TRBJ2-1; TRBD2 aligns across 10 bases. The V segment lost 2 bases and the J segment 4 bases; nucleotides outside the gene matches: 3. This CDR3 has 15 residues. Per germline, CDR1 SGHNT and CDR2 YYREEE (reference sequence). This CDR3 reads CASSFGLAAYNEQFF. The CDR3 DNA reads as TGTGCCAGCAGCTTCGGACTAGCGGCGTACAATGAGCAGTTCTTC. The full variable domain, completed using reference TRBV5-4 and TRBJ2-1, is ETGVTQSPTHLIKTRGQQVTLRCSSQSGHNTVSWYQQALGQGPQFIFQYYREEENGRGNFPPRFSGLQFPNYSSELNVNALELDDSALYLCASSFGLAAYNEQFFGPGTRLTVL.

This chain connects TRBV4-1 to TRBJ2-1; 10 bases map to TRBD2. The V segment lost 0 bases and the J segment 6 bases; nucleotides outside the gene matches: 5. The CDR3 length is 16 residues. Germline V CDR1 and CDR2: MGHRA, YSYEKL. The CDR3 nucleotides read TGCGCCAGCAGCCAAGAGGGGAGCGGGGGGGCCAATGAGCAGTTCTTC. This codes for CASSQEGSGGANEQFF.

V gene TRBV29-1 combines with J gene TRBJ2-1, with 15 bases fitting TRBD2. The CDR3 runs to 19 residues. Germline CDR1 reads SQVTM; CDR2 reads ANQGSEA. V gave up 7 bases and J gave up 0 bases; unmatched junction bases: 13. CDR3 sequence reads: CSGNPGLAGGLSSYNEQFF. For the CDR3, the DNA is TGCAGCGGGAACCCGGGACTAGCGGGGGGACTGAGCTCCTACAATGAGCAGTTCTTC.

This sequence joins TRBV6-5 and TRBJ2-7, with TRBD1 matching over 7 bases. Germline V lookup: CDR1 MNHEY, CDR2 SVGAGI. Trimming removed 5 bases from V and 0 bases from J; junction bases left unmatched: 7. The CDR3 totals 15 residues. As DNA, the CDR3 is TGTGCCAGCAGTCACCCCCGGGACAGCTCCTACGAGCAGTACTTC. Protein product: CASSHPRDSSYEQYF.

The J gene is TRBJ1-6, the V gene TRBV15, with 7 positions matching TRBD1. The CDR3 loop spans 20 amino acids. V shed 0 bases, J shed 5 bases, and the junction held 16 bases outside the gene matches. Germline assignment: CDR1 LNHNV and CDR2 YYDKDF (reference sequence). CDR3 protein: CATSRDRRKGAQGNNSPLHF. The DNA of the CDR3 is TGTGCCACCAGCAGAGATCGGCGGAAGGGGGCGCAGGGGAATAATTCACCCCTCCACTTT. Full variable domain (missing parts from reference TRBV15 and TRBJ1-6): DAMVIQNPRYQVTQFGKPVTLSCSQTLNHNVMYWYQQKSSQAPKLLFHYYDKDFNNEADTPDNFQSRRPNTSFCFLDIRSPGLGDTAMYLCATSRDRRKGAQGNNSPLHFGNGTRLTVT.

The table lists this clone with a count of one. The CDR3: CASSLTRGITDTQYF. CDR3 sequence (DNA): TGCGCCAGCAGCTTGACTAGGGGGATCACAGATACGCAGTATTTT. The rearrangement joins TRBV5-1 to TRBJ2-3, with TRBD1 as a possible D gene (6 bases). Trimming pared 1 base from V and 2 bases from J, leaving 11 bases between. This CDR3 is built from 15 residues. The V gene's germline CDR1 is SGHRS and CDR2 YFSETQ. The full variable domain, completed using reference TRBV5-1 and TRBJ2-3, is KAGVTQTPRYLIKTRGQQVTLSCSPISGHRSVSWYQQTPGQGLQFLFEYFSETQRNKGNFPGRFSGRQFSNSRSEMNVSTLELGDSALYLCASSLTRGITDTQYFGPGTRLTVL.

To note about this clone: A much larger clone is a single base away; this may be a read error. Other DNA sequences in the same sample also yield this CDR3. This chain connects TRBV7-9 to TRBJ2-2; D gene ambiguous. The ends were cut back, 5 bases at V and 0 bases at J, with 4 bases in the middle. Per germline, CDR1 SEHNR and CDR2 FQNEAQ (reference sequence). The CDR3 sequence is 13 residues long. The CDR3 DNA is TGTGCCAGCAGCCCAACGAACACCGGGGAGCTGTTTTTT. Its protein product is CASSPTNTGELFF.

The chain carries TRBV3-1 (or the pseudogene TRBV3-2) and TRBJ1-6; D possibly corresponds to TRBD1 (5 bases). CDR3 size: 16 residues. The V end lost 0 bases, the J end lost 10 bases, and 16 bases lay between the germline ends. CDR1 LGHDT and CDR2 YNNKEL come from the germline V gene (reference sequence). The CDR3 DNA is TGTGCCAGCAGCCAAGAACGAATAGGGGTGAGGTCACCCCTCCACTTT. This gives the protein CASSQERIGVRSPLHF.

V and J are TRBV6-5 and TRBJ1-2; 7 bases fit TRBD1. V shed 6 bases and J 8 bases; nucleotides not matched to a gene: 9. Germline V gives CDR1 MNHEY, CDR2 SVGAGI. The length of the CDR3 is 13 residues. The CDR3 DNA is TGTGCCAGCAGGACGACAGGGACGGAGGGCTACACCTTC. This encodes CASRTTGTEGYTF.

The J gene is TRBJ1-6, the V gene TRBV28; 7 positions agree with TRBD1. V was clipped by 5 bases and J by 9 bases; unmatched bases: 16. Germline V gene data show CDR1 as MDHEN and CDR2 as SYDVKM. The CDR3 covers 17 residues. CDR3 nucleotides: TGTGCCAGCAGTCCCTATAGGAGGGGCAGGGGGAGTTCACCCCTCCACTTT. It specifies CASSPYRRGRGSSPLHF.

J is TRBJ2-3 and V is TRBV10-2; a possible D gene is TRBD2 (5 bases). Germline CDR1 reads WSHSY; CDR2 reads SAAADI. The germline V and J ends were trimmed by 7 bases and 6 bases, with 26 bases remaining between them. The CDR3 length is 17 residues. In nucleotides, the CDR3 is TGCGCCAGCAAGGTGGGGTTCAGGACTCTCGATTTGGATACGCAGTATTTT. Amino acid sequence: CASKVGFRTLDLDTQYF.

The J gene is TRBJ1-1, the V gene TRBV4-2; D is possibly TRBD1 (6 bases). The CDR3 has 14 residues. The germline V gene encodes CDR1 LGHNA and CDR2 YNFKEQ. Trimming left V 1 base short and J 1 base short, with 7 bases between. The CDR3 loop is CASSQVGGNTEAFF. For the CDR3, the DNA is TGTGCCAGCAGCCAAGTAGGGGGGAACACTGAAGCTTTCTTT.